Below, 9 T cell receptor beta chains from the same sample are listed, as sequenced in a study of blood T cell repertoires in COVID-19 (dated by TCRdb to 2019 to 2021). Library construction relied on the immunoSEQ multiplex PCR assay. TCRdb provides this immuneACCESS table in a form limited to in-frame rearrangements. Some clones are lacking; in checked studies, under half of them reflect an unresolved V gene, and why the rest are absent is not known. The sample records roughly 63,000 clones, 80% to 90% of which are singletons. The leading ten clones occupy 2.7% of the sample. Material for sequencing was peripheral blood. Receptors originate from a man in his forties or fifties with acute or convalescent COVID-19.

The chain is built from TRBV6-5 and TRBJ2-4; unclear D gene. Trimming shortened V by 4 bases and J by 2 bases, and 9 bases separated the two germline ends. This CDR3 has 14 amino acids. Germline assignment: CDR1 MNHEY and CDR2 SVGAGI. CDR3 bases: TGTGCCAGCAGTTCTCCACAATCCAAAAACATTCAGTACTTC. Its protein is CASSSPQSKNIQYF.

V gene TRBV20-1 combines with J gene TRBJ1-6; D perhaps matches TRBD1 (5 bases). The ends were cut back, 3 bases at V and 7 bases at J, with 10 bases in the middle. The germline V gene has CDR1 DFQATT and CDR2 SNEGSKA (reference sequence). This CDR3 has 13 residues. CDR3 protein: CSASGQGNSPLHF. The DNA of the CDR3 is TGCAGTGCTAGTGGGCAGGGAAATTCACCCCTCCACTTT.

The rearrangement uses TRBV18 and TRBJ2-2; 12 positions match TRBD2. Trimming cost V 4 bases and J 5 bases; bases outside gene matches: 8. CDR1 is KGHSH and CDR2 is LQKENI in the germline V gene. The CDR3 consists of 17 residues. The CDR3 spells CASSRSGLAGRTGELFF. The CDR3 nucleotides are TGTGCCAGCTCACGCTCCGGACTAGCGGGACGAACCGGGGAGCTGTTTTTT.

The chain carries TRBV18 and TRBJ2-1; weak D call: TRBD1 (5 bases). The V gene lost 4 bases and the J gene lost 4 bases, with 14 bases spanning the gap. This CDR3 has 15 residues. Germline CDR1 KGHSH, CDR2 LQKENI. CDR3 coding DNA: TGTGCCAGCTCACTTGGTCAGGGCATATACAATGAGCAGTTCTTC. Amino acids: CASSLGQGIYNEQFF.

This clone was found a few times. This rearrangement joins TRBV3-1 (or the pseudogene TRBV3-2) to TRBJ2-1, with D possibly being TRBD2 (5 bases). Germline-derived CDR1 and CDR2 are LGHDT and YNNKEL (reference sequence). V was shortened by 4 bases and J by 0 bases, with 7 bases between the two germline ends. This CDR3 has 14 amino acids. CDR3 protein: CASSRLSSYNEQFF. Written as DNA, the CDR3 is TGTGCCAGCAGCCGACTAAGCTCCTACAATGAGCAGTTCTTC.

This chain links TRBV7-9 with TRBJ1-1, with 7 bases aligning to TRBD1. The CDR3 loop spans 15 amino acids. After removal of 5 bases from V and 0 bases from J, the junction contained 6 bases not matched to a gene. The germline CDR1 and CDR2 sequences are SEHNR and FQNEAQ (reference sequence). The CDR3, as DNA: TGTGCCAGCAGCAAGACTGGACAGGTGAACACTGAAGCTTTCTTT. Translating gives CASSKTGQVNTEAFF.

CDR3 nucleotides: TGTGCCAGCAGACCAGGCGGGACAGGGCCCCCCTACGAGCAGTACTTC. As protein: CASRPGGTGPPYEQYF. The V gene is TRBV28, the J gene TRBJ2-7, with 9 nucleotides matching TRBD1. The trim removed 6 bases at V and 2 bases at J, leaving 11 bases unmatched. Germline loops: CDR1 MDHEN, CDR2 SYDVKM. This CDR3 contains 16 residues.

The chain is built from TRBV12-3 or TRBV12-4 and TRBJ2-3, with TRBD2 matching over 9 bases. V dropped 7 bases and J dropped 4; count of bases not matched to a gene: 3. The CDR3 extends over 13 amino acids. The CDR3 loop is CASNLAGADTQYF. The CDR3 DNA follows: TGTGCCAGCAACTTAGCGGGAGCAGATACGCAGTATTTT.

This clone was observed a few times. The V gene is TRBV9, the J gene TRBJ2-1, with D unresolved. The V and J ends lost 4 bases and 0 bases respectively, with 11 bases between them. Looked up from germline, CDR1 is SGDLS and CDR2 is YYNGEE. The CDR3 loop spans 15 amino acids. This chain's CDR3 is CASSSHWSSYNEQFF. CDR3 nucleotides: TGTGCCAGCAGCTCTCACTGGAGCTCCTACAATGAGCAGTTCTTC.